The clone carrying this TCR beta chain was detected only once. The target antigen is unknown. Stated treatment: 15 Gy SBRT to primary tumor, nephrectomy 4 weeks later. The patient's renal cell carcinoma had clear cell pathology. This record belongs to a study of radiation and T cells in renal cell carcinoma. Overall study findings and caveats: Compared with controls, irradiated tumors had more, larger dominant CDR3 motifs.

The assay was immunoSEQ multiplex PCR, and TCRdb's table has in-frame clones only and misses some. The sample has approximately 10,000 clones, 63% seen once; the top ten hold 15% to 20%. V dropped 6 bases and J dropped 5 bases, with 10 bases sitting between them. This CDR3 has 12 residues. CDR1 is SGHTA and CDR2 is FQGNSA in the germline V gene. The chain carries TRBV7-2 and TRBJ1-1; D is uncertain. Here the sequenced sample was tumor tissue, taken from a patient whose treatment included radiotherapy and nephrectomy. This receptor was taken from a woman between 45 and 65 years old with renal cell carcinoma. The CDR3 bases are TGTGCCAGCAGTTGGGGAGCGACTGAAGCTTTCTTT. This sequence encodes CASSWGATEAFF.